These T cell receptor beta chains were read from a single sample in a study of T cell responses to AZD1222 COVID-19 vaccine. Sequencing used immunoSEQ multiplex PCR; TCRdb keeps in-frame clones, though not all of them. The profile shows 130,000 or so clones, around 89% of them singletons. The sequencing here drew on peripheral blood, taken on day 0 of AZD1222 vaccination. These receptors originate from an adult in good health. CDR3s include the opening cysteine and the closing phenylalanine or tryptophan. The order of the fields is V gene, J gene, clone size, CDR3 length, D gene, CDR3 DNA, CDR3 protein. D genes are given only for firm matches. Where a row states a size, it is once, few, many or the class of an expanded clone; other rows omit it.

TRBV7-2,TRBJ2-1,once,19,TRBD2,TGTGCCAGCAGCTTAGTAGGACTAGCGGGGGGGTCTTCCTACAATGAGCAGTTCTTC,CASSLVGLAGGSSYNEQFF
TRBV5-4,TRBJ2-3,-,18,TRBD2,TGTGCCAGCAGCTTGGGAGGACTAGCGGGAGCAGGCACAGATACGCAGTATTTT,CASSLGGLAGAGTDTQYF
TRBV13,TRBJ2-1,-,13,-,TGTGCCAGCTGGGGGCAGCCCTACAATGAGCAGTTCTTC,CASWGQPYNEQFF
TRBV18,TRBJ2-1,-,14,-,TGTGCCAGCTCAACCTCTAGCTCCTACAATGAGCAGTTCTTC,CASSTSSSYNEQFF
TRBV6-6,TRBJ2-1,-,17,-,TGTGCCAGCAGTCTACGGGACTCCGGGTCCTCCTACAATGAGCAGTTCTTC,CASSLRDSGSSYNEQFF
TRBV7-2,TRBJ2-1,-,13,-,TGTGCCAGCAGCTTGGAGAGGTACAATGAGCAGTTCTTC,CASSLERYNEQFF
TRBV5-1,TRBJ2-3,-,15,-,TGCGCCAGCAGCTTGACCCCGACCGGAGTAGATACGCAGTATTTT,CASSLTPTGVDTQYF
TRBV29-1,TRBJ2-5,-,13,TRBD1,TGCAGCGGCCGGGACAGGACCCAAGAGACCCAGTACTTC,CSGRDRTQETQYF
TRBV10-3,TRBJ2-7,-,15,TRBD2,TGTGCCACCGCTAGTTCCCGGGGAGGGTCCACCGAGCAGTACTTC,CATASSRGGSTEQYF
TRBV21-1,TRBJ2-5,-,16,-,TGTGCCAGCAGCAAAGAGGACAGGGGGCGTTTGGAGACCCAGTACTTC,CASSKEDRGRLETQYF
TRBV9,TRBJ2-7,-,16,TRBD2,TGTGCCAGCAGCGCGGGACTAGCGGGAGGGCCTTACGAGCAGTACTTC,CASSAGLAGGPYEQYF
TRBV4-3,TRBJ2-7,-,14,TRBD1,TGCGCCAGCAGCCATGGACAGGGGGCCTACGAGCAGTACTTC,CASSHGQGAYEQYF
TRBV12-5,TRBJ1-3,-,16,-,TGTGCTAGTGGTTTGGTAGAGGACAGCTCTGGAAACACCATATATTTT,CASGLVEDSSGNTIYF
TRBV4-1,TRBJ2-3,-,16,-,TGCGCCAGCAGCCAAGAGTTGGCTAGCGCTCGAGATACGCAGTATTTT,CASSQELASARDTQYF
TRBV7-2,TRBJ2-6,-,15,-,TGTGCCAGCAGCTTAGGCGGCTCTGGGGCCAACGTCCTGACTTTC,CASSLGGSGANVLTF
TRBV5-6,TRBJ2-7,-,14,-,TGTGCCAGCAGCTTATATGGCTTCTCCTACGAGCAGTACTTC,CASSLYGFSYEQYF